The entry below gives a single TCR beta chain sequence along with its context. As yet, its antigen is unknown. The data were obtained in a study of identifying expanded T cells in peripheral blood. After removal of 8 bases from V and 5 bases from J, the junction contained 20 bases not matched to a gene. Germline V lookup: CDR1 SNHLY, CDR2 FYNNEI. This CDR3 contains 18 residues. Whole-study results and caveats: Roughly 1.2 clones differed between technical replicates, versus approximately 16 and 19 over time.

Assay: immunoSEQ multiplex PCR; the TCRdb copy retains only in-frame clones and omits some. The table lists 120,000 or so clones, 84% of them singletons, with roughly 3.3% in the top ten. Healthy donors had no documented immune events, such as infections, while sampled. The rearrangement joins TRBV2 to TRBJ2-5; 10 nucleotides line up with TRBD2. Material for sequencing was blood. This receptor was identified in a person aged 18 to 75 in good health. The CDR3 DNA follows: TGTGCCAGCGGGGGCAGGGTACTAGCGGGGATTATTACTGAGACCCAGTACTTC. Translated, it gives CASGGRVLAGIITETQYF.